The present entry profiles one TCR beta chain with its context. Its antigen is currently unknown. The sample is drawn from a study of vaccination and CD4 T cells after COVID-19. The CDR3 contains 16 residues. With 6 bases removed from V and 0 bases from J, the gap between germline ends came to 14 bases. An Oncomine TCR Beta short-read assay was used to sequence the DNA from cultured CD4+ T cells. TCRdb processed the PCR reads anew with MiXCR; each CDR3 protein has one entry. Of just over 15,000 distinct CDR3 sequences detected, 70% to 75% appear once; the ten largest clones hold 18%. Treatment defined: roughly 10-day PBMC culture with coronavirus spike peptide pools or control peptides (ViraFEST assay).

The sample comprised CD4+ T cells from blood, cultured in vitro. The sequence was obtained from a human donor who had recovered from COVID-19. This sequence joins TRBV12-3 or TRBV12-4 and TRBJ2-2; the D is unclear. The CDR3 sequence: CASSRPRQANTGELFF. DNA for the CDR3: TGTGCCAGCAGCAGGCCCAGACAAGCGAACACCGGGGAGCTGTTTTTT.